The T cell receptor beta chain described here comes from a study of T cell responses to AZD1222 COVID-19 vaccine. Libraries were prepared by immunoSEQ multiplex PCR; TCRdb keeps only in-frame clonotypes and omits some of them. The profile covers about 110,000 clones, with about 90% appearing a single time and roughly a tenth taken by the ten largest. Worth noting for this clone: Its ends do not fully match the called genes, so a read error is possible.

The length of the CDR3 is 15 residues. The germline gives CDR1 MNHNS, CDR2 SASEGT. This rearrangement joins TRBV6-1 to TRBJ2-7, with 10 positions matching TRBD1. The sample was peripheral blood, taken on day 0 of AZD1222 vaccination. This clonotype was sampled from an adult in good health. The CDR3 sequence: CASREGTGDRDEQYF. The CDR3, as DNA: TGTGCCAGCAGGGAAGGGACAGGGGATAGGGACGAGCAGTACTTC.